This T cell receptor (beta chain) was documented in a study of blood T cells in healthy people across ages. The ends were cut back, 2 bases at V and 4 bases at J, with 8 bases in the middle. Germline V gene sequence: CDR1 LNHNV, CDR2 YYDKDF (reference sequence). CDR3 length: 13 amino acids. General study findings and limits: Diversity estimates drawn from one million T cells were deemed underestimates. In these data, TCR beta diversity tracked strongly with naive T cell percentage. While age rose, TCR beta diversity per million T cells dropped in a roughly linear way.

Collection of around 9.3 milliliters of peripheral blood was performed for each donor. This clonotype was detected a few times. Its antigen is as yet unknown. Sample-barcoded 5' priming and a J-beta primer mix drove a second PCR of roughly 6 to 12 cycles. Each CDR3 protein gets one entry after TCRdb re-called the 5' RACE reads with MiXCR. The table records 1.5 million or so distinct CDR3 sequences, approximately 42% of them present only once. The sample consisted of blood. This chain joins TRBV15 and TRBJ1-2, with D possibly being TRBD1 (6 bases). The TCR comes from a woman in her late teens or twenties in good health. CDR3 DNA sequence: TGTGCCACCAGCAGATCGGACAGCTATGGCTACACCTTC. Translating gives CATSRSDSYGYTF.